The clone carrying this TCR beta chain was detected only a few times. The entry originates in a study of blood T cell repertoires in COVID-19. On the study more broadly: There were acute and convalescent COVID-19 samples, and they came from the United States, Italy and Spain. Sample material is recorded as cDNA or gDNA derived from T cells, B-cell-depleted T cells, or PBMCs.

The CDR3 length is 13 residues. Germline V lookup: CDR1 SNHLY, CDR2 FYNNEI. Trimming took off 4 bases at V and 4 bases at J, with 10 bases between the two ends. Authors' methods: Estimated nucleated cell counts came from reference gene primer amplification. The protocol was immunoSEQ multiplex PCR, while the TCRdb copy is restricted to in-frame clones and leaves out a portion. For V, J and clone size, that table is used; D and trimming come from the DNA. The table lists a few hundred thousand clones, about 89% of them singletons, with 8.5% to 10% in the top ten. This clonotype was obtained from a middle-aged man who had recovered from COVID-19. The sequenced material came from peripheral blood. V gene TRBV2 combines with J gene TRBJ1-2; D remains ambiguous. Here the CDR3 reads CASSGEVTYGYTF. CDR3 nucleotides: TGTGCCAGCAGTGGGGAGGTCACCTATGGCTACACCTTC.